One sample yielded the 6 T cell receptor beta chains listed below, sequenced in a study of control samples from healthy donors and cancer patients. The method was immunoSEQ multiplex PCR; TCRdb's version includes in-frame clones alone and lacks a portion of them. The sample shows about 180,000 clones, around nine tenths of them seen only once. Material for sequencing was blood. The receptors here all came from a man younger than 45 in good health.

This sequence joins TRBV15 and TRBJ1-1; 9 bases are a match to TRBD1. The CDR3 loop spans 14 amino acids. V lost 1 base to trimming and J lost 10 bases; unmatched junction nucleotides: 7. Germline values: CDR1 LNHNV, CDR2 YYDKDF (reference sequence). The CDR3 spells CATSRGLVGQGAFF. CDR3 nucleotide sequence: TGTGCCACCAGCAGAGGTCTGGTGGGACAGGGAGCTTTCTTT.

The chain employs TRBV28 and TRBJ2-7; D perhaps matches TRBD2 (5 bases). Germline CDR1 and CDR2: MDHEN and SYDVKM. Trimming shortened V by 4 bases and J by 0 bases, and 10 bases separated the two germline ends. The CDR3 totals 14 residues. CDR3 sequence reads: CASSSWTVSYEQYF. CDR3 nucleotide sequence: TGTGCCAGCAGTTCTTGGACTGTCTCCTACGAGCAGTACTTC.

On this clone: Other DNA sequences in this sample translate to the same CDR3. The chain employs TRBV10-2 and TRBJ2-1, with 9 bases aligning to TRBD2. CDR1 and CDR2 from the germline V gene are WSHSY and SAAADI. This CDR3 has 15 amino acids. The V gene end was trimmed by 4 bases and the J gene end by 3 bases; junction bases not matched to a gene: 4. CDR3 DNA: TGCGCCAGCAGTGGCGCGGGGGGGGACTACAATGAGCAGTTCTTC. The encoded protein is CASSGAGGDYNEQFF.

J is TRBJ1-3 and V is TRBV5-6; D not certain. Between the trimmed V and J ends, which lost 0 bases and 0 bases, there was a span of 7 bases. Germline V gives CDR1 SGHDT, CDR2 YYEEEE. The CDR3 is 15 residues long. This chain's CDR3 is CASSLGTRSGNTIYF. The CDR3 DNA reads TGTGCCAGCAGCTTGGGCACCCGCTCTGGAAACACCATATATTTT.

The chain links TRBV6-1 to TRBJ1-6; D is unclear. The CDR3 length is 11 residues. The V and J ends lost 0 bases and 14 bases respectively, with 5 bases between them. CDR1 is MNHNS and CDR2 is SASEGT in the germline V gene. The CDR3 nucleotides are TGTGCCAGCAGTGAAGCGGAGGCCCTCCACTTT. Translated, it gives CASSEAEALHF.

This clone was picked up one time. The chain carries TRBV5-1 and TRBJ2-3; 9 nucleotides match TRBD1. CDR1 SGHRS and CDR2 YFSETQ come from the germline V gene. The CDR3 runs 16 residues. Trimming took 0 bases from V and 1 from J; bases not matched to a gene: 3. Written as DNA, the CDR3 is TGCGCCAGCAGCTTGGGGGACAGGGAAGGCACAGATACGCAGTATTTT. As protein: CASSLGDREGTDTQYF. Combining the CDR3 with reference TRBV5-1 and TRBJ2-3 gives the whole variable domain KAGVTQTPRYLIKTRGQQVTLSCSPISGHRSVSWYQQTPGQGLQFLFEYFSETQRNKGNFPGRFSGRQFSNSRSEMNVSTLELGDSALYLCASSLGDREGTDTQYFGPGTRLTVL.